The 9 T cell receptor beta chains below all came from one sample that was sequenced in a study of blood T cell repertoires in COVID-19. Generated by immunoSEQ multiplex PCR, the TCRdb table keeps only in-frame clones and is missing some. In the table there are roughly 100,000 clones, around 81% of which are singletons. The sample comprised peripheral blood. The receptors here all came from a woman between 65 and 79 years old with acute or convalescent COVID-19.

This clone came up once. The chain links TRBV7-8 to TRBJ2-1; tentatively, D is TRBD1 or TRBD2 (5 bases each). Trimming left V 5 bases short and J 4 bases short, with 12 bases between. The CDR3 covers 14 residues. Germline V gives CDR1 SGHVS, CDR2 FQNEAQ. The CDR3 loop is CASSRGAKYNEQFF. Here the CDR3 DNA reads TGTGCCAGCAGCCGAGGGGCAAAATACAATGAGCAGTTCTTC.

CDR3 residues: CAWSLGLAGYNEQFF. The DNA for the CDR3 is TGTGCCTGGAGCCTAGGACTAGCGGGCTACAATGAGCAGTTCTTC. The gene calls are TRBV30 and TRBJ2-1; 11 nucleotides line up with TRBD2. CDR1 is GTSNPN and CDR2 is SVGIG in the germline V gene (reference sequence). V lost 3 bases to trimming and J lost 3 bases; unmatched junction nucleotides: 4. There are 15 residues in the CDR3.

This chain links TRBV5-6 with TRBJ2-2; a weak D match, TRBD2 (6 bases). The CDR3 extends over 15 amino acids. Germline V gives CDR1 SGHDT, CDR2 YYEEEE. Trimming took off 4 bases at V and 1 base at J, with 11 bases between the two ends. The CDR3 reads CASSRRERNTGELFF. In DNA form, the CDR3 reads TGTGCCAGCAGCCGCCGGGAGAGGAACACCGGGGAGCTGTTTTTT. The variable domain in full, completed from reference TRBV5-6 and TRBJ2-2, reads DAGVTQSPTHLIKTRGQQVTLRCSPKSGHDTVSWYQQALGQGPQFIFQYYEEEERQRGNFPDRFSGHQFPNYSSELNVNALLLGDSALYLCASSRRERNTGELFFGEGSRLTVL.

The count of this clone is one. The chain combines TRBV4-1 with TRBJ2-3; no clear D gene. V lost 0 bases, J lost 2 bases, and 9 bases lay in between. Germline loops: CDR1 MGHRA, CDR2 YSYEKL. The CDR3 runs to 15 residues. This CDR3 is CASSQDRVITDTQYF. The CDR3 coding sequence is TGCGCCAGCAGCCAAGACCGGGTCATCACAGATACGCAGTATTTT.

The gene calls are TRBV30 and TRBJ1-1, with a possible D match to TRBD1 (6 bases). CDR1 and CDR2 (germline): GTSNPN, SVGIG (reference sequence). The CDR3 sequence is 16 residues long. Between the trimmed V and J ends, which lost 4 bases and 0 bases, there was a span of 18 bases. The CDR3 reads CAWIWGRGTMNTEAFF. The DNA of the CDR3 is TGTGCCTGGATTTGGGGCAGGGGCACAATGAACACTGAAGCTTTCTTT.

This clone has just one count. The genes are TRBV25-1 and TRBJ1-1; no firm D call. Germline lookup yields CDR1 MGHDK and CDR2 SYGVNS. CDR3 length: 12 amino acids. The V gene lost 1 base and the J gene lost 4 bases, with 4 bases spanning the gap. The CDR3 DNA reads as TGTGCCAGCAGTGAATCGGTCACTGAAGCTTTCTTT. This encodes CASSESVTEAFF. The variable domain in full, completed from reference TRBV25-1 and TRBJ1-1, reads EADIYQTPRYLVIGTGKKITLECSQTMGHDKMYWYQQDPGMELHLIHYSYGVNSTEKGDLSSESTVSRIRTEHFPLTLESARPSHTSQYLCASSESVTEAFFGQGTRLTVV.

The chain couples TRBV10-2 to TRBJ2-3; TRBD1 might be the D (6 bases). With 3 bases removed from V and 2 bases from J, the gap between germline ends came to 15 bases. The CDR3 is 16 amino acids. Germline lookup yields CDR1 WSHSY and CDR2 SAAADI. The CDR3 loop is CASSDSWTAFTDTQYF. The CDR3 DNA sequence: TGCGCCAGCAGTGACTCTTGGACAGCTTTCACAGATACGCAGTATTTT.

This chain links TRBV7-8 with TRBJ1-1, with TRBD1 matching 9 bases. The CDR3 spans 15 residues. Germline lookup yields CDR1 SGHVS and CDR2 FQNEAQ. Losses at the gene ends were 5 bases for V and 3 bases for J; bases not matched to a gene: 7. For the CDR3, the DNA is TGTGCCAGCAGCCCGCGACAGGGGGATGACACTGAAGCTTTCTTT. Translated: CASSPRQGDDTEAFF.

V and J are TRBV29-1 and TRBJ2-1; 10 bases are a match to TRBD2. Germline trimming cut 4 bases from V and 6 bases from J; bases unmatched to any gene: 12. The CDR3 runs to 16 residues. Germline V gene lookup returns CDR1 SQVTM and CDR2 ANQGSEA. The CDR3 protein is CSVGAPASGGVNEQFF. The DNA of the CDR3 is TGCAGCGTTGGGGCCCCGGCTAGCGGGGGAGTCAATGAGCAGTTCTTC.